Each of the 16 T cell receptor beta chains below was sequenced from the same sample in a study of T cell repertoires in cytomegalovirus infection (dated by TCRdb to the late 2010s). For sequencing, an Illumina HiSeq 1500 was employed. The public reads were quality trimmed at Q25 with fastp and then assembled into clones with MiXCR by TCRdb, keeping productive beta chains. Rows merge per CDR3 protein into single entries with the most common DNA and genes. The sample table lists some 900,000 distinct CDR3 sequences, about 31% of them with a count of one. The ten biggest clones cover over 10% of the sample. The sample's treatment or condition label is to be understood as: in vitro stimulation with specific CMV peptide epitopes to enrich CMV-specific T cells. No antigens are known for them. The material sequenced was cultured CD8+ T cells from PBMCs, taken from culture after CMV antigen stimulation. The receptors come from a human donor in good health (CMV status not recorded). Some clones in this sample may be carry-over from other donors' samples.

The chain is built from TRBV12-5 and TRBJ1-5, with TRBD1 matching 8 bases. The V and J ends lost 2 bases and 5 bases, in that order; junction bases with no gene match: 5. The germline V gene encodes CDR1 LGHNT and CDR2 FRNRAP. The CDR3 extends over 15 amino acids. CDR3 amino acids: CASGLTGGKDQPQHF. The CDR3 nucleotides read TGTGCTAGTGGTTTGACAGGGGGGAAGGATCAGCCCCAGCATTTT.

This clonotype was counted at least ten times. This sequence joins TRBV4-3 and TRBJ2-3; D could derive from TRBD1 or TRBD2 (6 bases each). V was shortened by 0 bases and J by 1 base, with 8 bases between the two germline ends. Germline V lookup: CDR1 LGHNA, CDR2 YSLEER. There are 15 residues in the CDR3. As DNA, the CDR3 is TGCGCCAGCAGCCAAGAACGGGGGCGCACAGATACGCAGTATTTT. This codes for CASSQERGRTDTQYF.

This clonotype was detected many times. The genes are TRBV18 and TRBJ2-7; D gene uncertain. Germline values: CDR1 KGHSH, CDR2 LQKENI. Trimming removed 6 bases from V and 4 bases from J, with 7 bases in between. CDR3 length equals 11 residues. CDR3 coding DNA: TGTGCCAGCTCCTCCGAGTACGAGCAGTACTTC. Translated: CASSSEYEQYF.

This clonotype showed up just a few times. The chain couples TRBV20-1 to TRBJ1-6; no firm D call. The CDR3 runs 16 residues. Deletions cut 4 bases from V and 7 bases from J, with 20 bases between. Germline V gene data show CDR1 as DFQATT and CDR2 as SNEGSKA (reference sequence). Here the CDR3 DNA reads TGCAGTGCTAACCTACCCGGGAGGGAGCCCAATTCACCCCTCCACTTT. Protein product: CSANLPGREPNSPLHF.

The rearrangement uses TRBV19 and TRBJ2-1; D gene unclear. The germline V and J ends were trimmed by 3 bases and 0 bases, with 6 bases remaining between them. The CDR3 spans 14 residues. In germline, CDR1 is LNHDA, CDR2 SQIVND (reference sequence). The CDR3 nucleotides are TGTGCCAGTAGTATTCGACACTCCTACAATGAGCAGTTCTTC. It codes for CASSIRHSYNEQFF. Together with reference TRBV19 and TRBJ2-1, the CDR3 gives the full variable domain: DGGITQSPKYLFRKEGQNVTLSCEQNLNHDAMYWYRQDPGQGLRLIYYSQIVNDFQKGDIAEGYSVSREKKESFPLTVTSAQKNPTAFYLCASSIRHSYNEQFFGPGTRLTVL.

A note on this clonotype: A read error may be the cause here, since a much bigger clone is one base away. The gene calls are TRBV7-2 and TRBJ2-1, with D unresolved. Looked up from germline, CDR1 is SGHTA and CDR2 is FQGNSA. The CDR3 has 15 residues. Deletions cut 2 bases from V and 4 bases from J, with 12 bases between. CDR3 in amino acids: CASSLHGGQYNEQFF. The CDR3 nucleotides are TGTGCCAGCAGCTTACATGGCGGCCAGTACAATGAGCAGTTCTTC.

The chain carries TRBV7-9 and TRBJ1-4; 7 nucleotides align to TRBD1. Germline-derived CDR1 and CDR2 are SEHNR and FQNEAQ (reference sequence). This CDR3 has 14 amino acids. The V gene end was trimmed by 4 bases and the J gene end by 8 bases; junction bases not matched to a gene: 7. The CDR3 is CASSSQGFGEKLFF. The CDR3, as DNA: TGTGCCAGCAGCTCACAGGGGTTCGGGGAAAAACTGTTTTTT.

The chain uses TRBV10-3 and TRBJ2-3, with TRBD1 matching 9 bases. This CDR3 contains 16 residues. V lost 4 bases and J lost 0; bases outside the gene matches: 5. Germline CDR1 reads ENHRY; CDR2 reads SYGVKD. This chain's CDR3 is CAISGDRAVSTDTQYF. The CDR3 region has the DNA TGTGCCATCAGTGGGGACAGGGCTGTTAGCACAGATACGCAGTATTTT.

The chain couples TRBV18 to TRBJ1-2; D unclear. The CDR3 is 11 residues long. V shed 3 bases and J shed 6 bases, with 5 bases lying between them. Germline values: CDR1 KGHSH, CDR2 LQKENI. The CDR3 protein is CASSPLDGYTF. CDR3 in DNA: TGTGCCAGCTCACCCCTCGATGGCTACACCTTC.

CDR3 sequence (DNA): TGTGCCAGCAGTTACACCCCGGCAGGGAAGTATTATAATTCACCCCTCCACTTT. It encodes CASSYTPAGKYYNSPLHF. The rearrangement joins TRBV6-5 to TRBJ1-6; maybe TRBD1 (5 bases). The ends were cut back, 2 bases at V and 4 bases at J, with 18 bases in the middle. The germline gives CDR1 MNHEY, CDR2 SVGAGI. This CDR3 has 18 amino acids.

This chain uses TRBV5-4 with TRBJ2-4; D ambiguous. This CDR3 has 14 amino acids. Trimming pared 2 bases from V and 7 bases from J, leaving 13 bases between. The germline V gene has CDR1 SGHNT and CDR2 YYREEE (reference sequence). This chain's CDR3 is CASSLSGYENIQYF. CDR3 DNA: TGTGCCAGCAGCTTATCCGGGTACGAGAACATTCAGTACTTC.

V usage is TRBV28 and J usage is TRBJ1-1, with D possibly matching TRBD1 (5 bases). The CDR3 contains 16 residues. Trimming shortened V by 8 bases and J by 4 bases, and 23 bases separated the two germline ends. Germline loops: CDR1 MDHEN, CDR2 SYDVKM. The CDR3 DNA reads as TGTGCCAGCGCCCCCTGGGGGGTCTGGGGTAGCACTGAAGCTTTCTTT. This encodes CASAPWGVWGSTEAFF.

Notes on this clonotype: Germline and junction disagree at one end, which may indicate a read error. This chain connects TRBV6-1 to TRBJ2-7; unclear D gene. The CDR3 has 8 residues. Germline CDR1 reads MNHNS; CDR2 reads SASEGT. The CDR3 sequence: CASSEDVF. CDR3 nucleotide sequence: TGTGCCAGCAGCGAAGATGTGTTC.

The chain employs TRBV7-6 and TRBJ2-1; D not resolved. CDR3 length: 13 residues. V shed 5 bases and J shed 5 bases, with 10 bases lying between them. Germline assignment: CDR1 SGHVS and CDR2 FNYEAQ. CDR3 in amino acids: CASSPPLDNEQFF. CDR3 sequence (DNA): TGTGCCAGCAGCCCCCCCCTAGACAATGAGCAGTTCTTC.

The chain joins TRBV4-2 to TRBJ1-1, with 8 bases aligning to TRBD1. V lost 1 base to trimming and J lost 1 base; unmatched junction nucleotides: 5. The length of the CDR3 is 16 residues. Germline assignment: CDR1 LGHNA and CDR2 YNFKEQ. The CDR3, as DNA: TGTGCCAGCAGCCAAGTCTCCGGGACAGGGAACACTGAAGCTTTCTTT. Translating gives CASSQVSGTGNTEAFF.

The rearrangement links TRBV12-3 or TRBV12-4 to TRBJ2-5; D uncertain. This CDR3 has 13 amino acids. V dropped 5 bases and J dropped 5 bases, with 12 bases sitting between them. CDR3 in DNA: TGTGCCAGCAGTCCCCCTGGATTTGAGACCCAGTACTTC. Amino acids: CASSPPGFETQYF.